The entry below describes one T cell receptor beta chain. Original processing notes: Amplifying reference gene primers gave estimates of nucleated cell counts. The table came from immunoSEQ multiplex PCR; TCRdb's copy has only in-frame clones and leaves some out. V and J calls and clone size come straight from that table; D and trimming were deduced from the DNA. The sample consists of hundreds of thousands of clones, approximately 84% of them appearing once. Germline V gene sequence: CDR1 LNHNV, CDR2 YYDKDF (reference sequence). With V trimmed by 1 base and J by 5 bases, 8 bases remained unmatched. The CDR3 contains 16 residues. The entry originates in a study of blood T cell repertoires in COVID-19.

The TCR was taken from a man between 35 and 55 years old with acute or convalescent COVID-19. Sequencing was carried out using peripheral blood. The chain joins TRBV15 to TRBJ2-5, with TRBD2 matching 9 bases. The chain's CDR3 is CATSRGSRGGQETQYF. Here the CDR3 DNA reads TGTGCCACCAGCAGAGGTTCGCGGGGGGGCCAGGAGACCCAGTACTTC.